Listed below are T cell receptor beta chains from one sample, sequenced in a study of tumor and adjacent non-tumor tissue in lung cancer. TCRdb reanalysed the multiplex PCR reads using MiXCR and keeps one entry per CDR3 protein. This sample has under 140,000 distinct CDR3 sequences, with around 82% found just once. The specimen was lung tumor tissue. The source is a man in his sixties or seventies with non-small cell lung cancer. Both conserved end residues are part of each CDR3. D genes are given only for firm matches. Expanded clones get a size class; other rows say once, few or many, or leave the size out.

D gene	V gene	clone size	J gene	CDR3 protein	CDR3 DNA
TRBD1	TRBV5-6	-	TRBJ1-5	CASSRDRGPTSNQPQHF	TGTGCCAGTAGCCGGGACAGGGGACCAACGAGCAATCAGCCCCAGCATTTT
TRBD2	TRBV9	few	TRBJ2-7	CASSASGSTAYEQYF	TGTGCCAGCAGTGCTAGCGGGAGTACCGCCTACGAGCAGTACTTC
-	TRBV4-1	-	TRBJ2-5	CANSEQWGQGTQYF	TGCGCCAACAGCGAACAGTGGGGGCAAGGGACACAGTACTTC
-	TRBV28	-	TRBJ2-7	CTSSGGYEQYF	TGTACCAGCAGTGGTGGCTACGAGCAGTACTTC
TRBD2	TRBV11-2	-	TRBJ2-5	CASSRLSGRGLETQYF	TGTGCCAGCAGCAGACTTAGCGGGAGGGGTTTGGAGACCCAGTACTTC
TRBD1	TRBV6-1	-	TRBJ1-2	CTSSGGQGHGYIF	TGTACCAGCAGTGGCGGACAGGGGCATGGCTACATCTTC
-	TRBV30	-	TRBJ1-2	CAWRGVDGEKYGYTF	TGTGCCTGGAGGGGCGTAGACGGGGAAAAATATGGCTACACCTTC
-	TRBV6-5	-	TRBJ1-1	CASSTGDLGSEAFF	TGTGCCAGCAGTACAGGAGACCTGGGCTCTGAAGCTTTCTTT
TRBD1	TRBV29-1	-	TRBJ2-7	CSVEVIWKGGSYEQYF	TGCAGCGTTGAAGTGATCTGGAAAGGGGGCTCCTACGAGCAGTATTTC
TRBD2	TRBV20-1	-	TRBJ2-3	CSAKTSGGPSTDTQYF	TGCAGTGCTAAAACGAGCGGGGGCCCTAGCACAGATACGCAGTATTTT
TRBD2	TRBV9	-	TRBJ2-1	CASSAGTSDYNEQFF	TGTGCCAGCAGCGCGGGGACTAGCGATTACAATGAGCAGTTCTTC
-	TRBV7-8	-	TRBJ2-6	CSSSLMAGATGGNVLTF	TGTTCCAGCAGCTTAATGGCAGGGGCTACTGGTGGCAACGTCCTGACTTTC
-	TRBV6-1	-	TRBJ2-5	CASNDQDLETQYF	TGTGCCAGCAACGACCAAGACCTGGAGACCCAGTACTTC
TRBD1	TRBV5-1	-	TRBJ1-1	CASSSGDRAEAFF	TGCGCCAGCAGCTCTGGGGACAGGGCTGAAGCTTTCTTT
TRBD1	TRBV5-4	-	TRBJ1-6	CVSCTGTGGGINSPLHF	TGTGTCAGCTGCACCGGGACAGGGGGAGGGATTAATTCACCCCTCCACTTT
TRBD1	TRBV20-1	-	TRBJ1-6	CSVRAGQMYSPLHF	TGTAGTGTTAGAGCGGGACAGATGTATTCACCCCTCCACTTT
TRBD1	TRBV23-1	once	TRBJ2-7	CASSQGQVVCEQYF	TGCGCCAGCAGTCAAGGACAGGTGGTTTGTGAGCAGTACTTC
-	TRBV7-9	many	TRBJ1-1	CASSQRVNTEAFF	TGTGCCAGCAGCCAGAGGGTCAACACTGAAGCTTTCTTT
-	TRBV4-3	-	TRBJ1-4	CARSRTGGNNEKLFF	TGTGCCAGGAGCCGTACGGGGGGCAATAATGAAAAACTGTTTTTT
-	TRBV4-2	once	TRBJ2-7	CASSQDWGTTSYEQYF	TGTGCCAGCAGCCAAGATTGGGGAACGACCTCCTACGAGCAGTACTTC
-	TRBV29-1	-	TRBJ2-5	CSGERGVETHYF	TGCAGTGGGGAACGAGGGGTGGAGACCCACTACTTC
-	TRBV11-2	-	TRBJ1-1	CASSLINTGAFF	TGTGCCAGCAGCTTGATAAACACTGGAGCTTTCTTT
-	TRBV29-1	-	TRBJ1-1	CSVFGKGTKNEAVF	-
-	TRBV6-6	-	TRBJ2-7	CASSYSRGCEKYF	TGTGCCAGCAGTTACTCGCGGGGCTGCGAGAAGTACTTC
TRBD1	TRBV5-6	-	TRBJ2-4	CASSATRTGVVGNIHYF	TGTGCCAGCAGTGCTACCAGGACAGGGGTCGTTGGAAACATTCATTACTTC
-	TRBV6-2/TRBV6-3	-	TRBJ2-5	CDGNQGIPETQYF	TGTGACGGCAACCAGGGAATTCCAGAGACCCAGTACTTC
TRBD1	TRBV19	-	TRBJ2-5	CAGSTDRVQETQYF	TGTGCCGGTAGTACGGACAGGGTGCAAGAGACCCAGTACTTC
-	TRBV29-1	-	TRBJ2-3	CSARQGADTQYF	TGCAGCGCCAGGCAGGGTGCAGATACGCAGTATTTT
-	TRBV4-3	-	TRBJ2-1	CASSQGTYSYEQFF	TGCGCCAGCAGTCAAGGGACTTACTCCTACGAGCAGTTCTTC
TRBD2	TRBV6-5	-	TRBJ2-7	CAVRRGLAGSYEEYF	TGTGCCGTCAGAAGGGGACTAGCAGGTTCTTACGAGGAGTACTTC
TRBD1	TRBV6-1	-	TRBJ1-5	CASHYRGFNQPLHF	TGTGCCAGTCATTACAGGGGGTTTAATCAGCCCCTGCATTTT
-	TRBV10-2	-	TRBJ1-2	CASSESRGSLGYTF	TGCGCCAGCAGTGAGTCAAGGGGATCGCTCGGCTACACATTC
-	TRBV4-1	once	TRBJ2-3	CVSSQAVSRGTLYF	TGCGTCAGCAGCCAAGCTGTCTCTAGAGGTACGCTGTATTTT
TRBD1	TRBV6-6	many	TRBJ1-2	CASSLGQGNYGYTF	TGTGCCAGCAGTTTGGGACAGGGTAACTATGGCTACACCTTC
-	TRBV11-2	-	TRBJ2-2	CASNDITGELLF	TGTGCCAGCAACGACATCACCGGGGAGCTGTTATTT
-	TRBV28	-	TRBJ1-5	CTSSPSTSGNQPQHF	TGTACCAGCAGTCCCTCGACGAGCGGCAATCAGCCCCAGCATTTT
TRBD2	TRBV29-1	-	TRBJ2-6	CSIVGERGGPSGANVLTF	TGCAGTATCGTGGGGGAAAGGGGAGGGCCCTCTGGGGCCAACGTCCTGACTTTC
-	TRBV6-5	once	TRBJ1-1	CASSNSAARTEAFF	TGTGCCAGTAGTAACAGCGCCGCGAGGACTGAAGCTTTCTTT
-	TRBV4-2	-	TRBJ2-7	CAGSQVALTGDEQYF	TGTGCCGGCAGCCAAGTTGCCCTAACGGGGGACGAGCAGTACTTC
-	TRBV10-2	-	TRBJ2-6	CASIPSSAYSGANVLTF	TGCGCCAGCATCCCTAGCTCGGCATACTCTGGGGCCAACGTCCTGACTTTC
-	TRBV6-5	-	TRBJ2-7	CASMLLAGVTSPYEQYF	TGTGCCAGCATGCTACTAGCCGGCGTGACAAGCCCCTACGAGCAGTACTTC
-	TRBV6-2/TRBV6-3	-	TRBJ2-2	CASSTNPRDHTVGLFF	TGTGCCAGCAGTACAAACCCCCGGGATCACACCGTGGGGCTGTTTTTT
-	TRBV6-2/TRBV6-3	-	TRBJ2-3	CASSNSWRISDTQYF	TGTGCCAGCAGCAATAGCTGGAGGATTTCAGATACGCAGTATTTT
-	TRBV29-1	-	TRBJ2-5	CSVEFGGETQYF	TGCAGCGTTGAATTCGGCGGAGAGACCCAGTATTTC
-	TRBV11-2	-	TRBJ2-1	CSSSLHVWDWASYNVQFF	TGTTCCAGCAGCTTACATGTGTGGGACTGGGCCTCATACAATGTGCAGTTCTTC
TRBD1	TRBV6-1	-	TRBJ2-7	CDSSEGQGRREQYF	TGTGACAGCAGTGAAGGACAGGGAAGAAGGGAGCAGTACTTC
-	TRBV11-3	few	TRBJ2-5	CASSLTTGLTNQETQYF	TGTGCCAGCAGCTTAACAACAGGGCTTACCAACCAAGAGACCCAATACTTC
-	TRBV5-6	-	TRBJ2-5	CASSLLGGANQETHYF	TGTGCCAGCAGCTTGCTAGGCGGGGCTAACCAAGAGACCCATTACTTC
-	TRBV10-3	-	TRBJ1-1	CDISENGQAGTEALF	TGTGACATCAGTGAAAATGGGCAGGCGGGCACTGAAGCTTTATTT
-	TRBV6-6	-	TRBJ2-7	CANSCDRTSYEQYF	TGTGCCAACAGTTGTGACAGGACATCCTACGAGCAGTACTTC
TRBD1	TRBV5-5	-	TRBJ1-1	CASTGQLRGTESFF	TGTGCCAGCACGGGACAGCTCCGGGGCACAGAATCTTTCTTT
-	TRBV4-1	many	TRBJ2-1	CASVPSAGTRSYNEQFF	TGCGCCAGCGTACCATCCGCGGGGACAAGGTCCTACAATGAGCAGTTCTTC
-	TRBV5-5	-	TRBJ1-1	CASGLDLNTEAFF	TGTGCCAGCGGCTTGGACCTTAACACAGAAGCTTTCTTT